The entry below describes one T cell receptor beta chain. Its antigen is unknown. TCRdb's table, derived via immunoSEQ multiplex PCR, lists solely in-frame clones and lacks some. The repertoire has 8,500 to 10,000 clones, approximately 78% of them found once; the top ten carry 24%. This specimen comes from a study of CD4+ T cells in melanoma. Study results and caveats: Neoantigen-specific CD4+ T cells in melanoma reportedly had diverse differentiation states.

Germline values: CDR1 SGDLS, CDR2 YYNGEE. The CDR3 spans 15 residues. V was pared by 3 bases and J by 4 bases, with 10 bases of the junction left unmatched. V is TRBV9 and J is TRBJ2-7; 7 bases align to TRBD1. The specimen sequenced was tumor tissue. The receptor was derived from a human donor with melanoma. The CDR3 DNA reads TGTGCCAGCAGCGCCCCTCCAGGGGGTGGGTACGAGCAGTACTTC. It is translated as CASSAPPGGGYEQYF. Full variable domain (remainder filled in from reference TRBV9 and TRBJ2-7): DSGVTQTPKHLITATGQRVTLRCSPRSGDLSVYWYQQSLDQGLQFLIQYYNGEERAKGNILERFSAQQFPDLHSELNLSSLELGDSALYFCASSAPPGGGYEQYFGPGTRLTVT.